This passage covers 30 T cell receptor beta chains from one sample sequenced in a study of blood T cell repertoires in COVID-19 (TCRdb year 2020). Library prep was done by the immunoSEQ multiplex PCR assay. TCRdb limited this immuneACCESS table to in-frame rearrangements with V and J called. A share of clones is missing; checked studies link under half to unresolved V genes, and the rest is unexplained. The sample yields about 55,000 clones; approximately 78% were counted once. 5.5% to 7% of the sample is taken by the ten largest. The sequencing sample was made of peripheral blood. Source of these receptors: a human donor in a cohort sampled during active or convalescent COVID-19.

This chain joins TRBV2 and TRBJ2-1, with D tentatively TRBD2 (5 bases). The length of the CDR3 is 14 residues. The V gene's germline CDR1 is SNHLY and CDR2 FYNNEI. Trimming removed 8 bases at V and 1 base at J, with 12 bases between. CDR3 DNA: TGTGCCAGCTCCACTAGACAATCCTACAATGAGCAGTTCTTC. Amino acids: CASSTRQSYNEQFF.

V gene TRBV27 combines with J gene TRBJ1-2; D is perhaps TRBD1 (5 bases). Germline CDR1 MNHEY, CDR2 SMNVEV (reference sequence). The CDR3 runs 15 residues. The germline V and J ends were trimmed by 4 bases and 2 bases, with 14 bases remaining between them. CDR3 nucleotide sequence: TGTGCCAGCAGTTCGGCCGGGGAGGGGAACTATGGCTACACCTTC. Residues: CASSSAGEGNYGYTF.

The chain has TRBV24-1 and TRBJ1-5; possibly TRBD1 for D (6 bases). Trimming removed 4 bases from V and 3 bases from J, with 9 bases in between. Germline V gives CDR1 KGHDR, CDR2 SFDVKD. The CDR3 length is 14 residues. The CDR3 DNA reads TGTGCCACCAGTGAAACAGGGCCCAATCAGCCCCAGCATTTT. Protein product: CATSETGPNQPQHF.

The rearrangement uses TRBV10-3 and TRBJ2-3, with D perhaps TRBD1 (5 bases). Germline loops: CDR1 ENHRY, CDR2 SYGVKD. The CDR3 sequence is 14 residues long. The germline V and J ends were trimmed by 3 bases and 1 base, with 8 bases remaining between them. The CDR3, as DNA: TGTGCCATCAGTGATACGACAGGCACAGATACGCAGTATTTT. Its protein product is CAISDTTGTDTQYF.

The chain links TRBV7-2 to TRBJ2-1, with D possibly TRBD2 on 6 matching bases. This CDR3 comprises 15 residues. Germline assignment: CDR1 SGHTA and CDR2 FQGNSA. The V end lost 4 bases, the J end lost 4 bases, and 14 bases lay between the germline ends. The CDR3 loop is CASSSRGLVYNEQFF. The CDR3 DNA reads TGTGCCAGCAGCTCCCGGGGACTTGTATACAATGAGCAGTTCTTC.

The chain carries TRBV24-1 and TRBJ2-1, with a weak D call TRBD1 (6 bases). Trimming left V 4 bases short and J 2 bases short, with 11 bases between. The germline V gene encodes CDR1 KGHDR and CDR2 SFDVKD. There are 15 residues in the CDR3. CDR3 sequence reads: CATSDGQRTYNEQFF. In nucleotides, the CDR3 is TGTGCCACCAGTGACGGACAGCGAACCTACAATGAGCAGTTCTTC.

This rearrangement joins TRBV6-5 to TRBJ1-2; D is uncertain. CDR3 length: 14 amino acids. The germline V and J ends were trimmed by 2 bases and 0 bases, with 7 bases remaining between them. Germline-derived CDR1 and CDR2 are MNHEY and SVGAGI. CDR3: CASSYDTANYGYTF. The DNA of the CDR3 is TGTGCCAGCAGTTACGACACCGCTAACTATGGCTACACCTTC.

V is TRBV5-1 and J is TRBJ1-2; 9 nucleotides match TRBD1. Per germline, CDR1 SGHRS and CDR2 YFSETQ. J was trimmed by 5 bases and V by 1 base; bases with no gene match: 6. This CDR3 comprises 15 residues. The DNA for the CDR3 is TGCGCCAGCAGCTTGACTCCCGGGACAGGGTATGGCTACACCTTC. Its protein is CASSLTPGTGYGYTF.

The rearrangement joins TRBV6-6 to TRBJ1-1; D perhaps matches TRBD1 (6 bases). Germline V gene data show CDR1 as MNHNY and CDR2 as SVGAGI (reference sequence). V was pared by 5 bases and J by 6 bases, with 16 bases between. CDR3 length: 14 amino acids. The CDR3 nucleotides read TGTGCCAGCAGTCGTCCACTACAGGGACCTGAAGCTTTCTTT. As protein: CASSRPLQGPEAFF.

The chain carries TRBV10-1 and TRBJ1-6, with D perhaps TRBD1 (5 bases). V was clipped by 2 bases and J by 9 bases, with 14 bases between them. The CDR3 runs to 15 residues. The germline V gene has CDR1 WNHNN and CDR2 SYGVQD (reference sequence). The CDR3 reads CASSEEGAVSSPLHF. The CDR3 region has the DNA TGCGCCAGCAGTGAGGAAGGGGCAGTATCTTCACCCCTCCACTTT.

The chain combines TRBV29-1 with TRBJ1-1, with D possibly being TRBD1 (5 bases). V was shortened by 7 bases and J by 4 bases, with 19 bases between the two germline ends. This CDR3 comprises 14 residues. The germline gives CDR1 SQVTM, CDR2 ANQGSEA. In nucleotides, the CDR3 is TGCAGCGCCAAAAACGGGGGGTGGGGCACTGAAGCTTTCTTT. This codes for CSAKNGGWGTEAFF.

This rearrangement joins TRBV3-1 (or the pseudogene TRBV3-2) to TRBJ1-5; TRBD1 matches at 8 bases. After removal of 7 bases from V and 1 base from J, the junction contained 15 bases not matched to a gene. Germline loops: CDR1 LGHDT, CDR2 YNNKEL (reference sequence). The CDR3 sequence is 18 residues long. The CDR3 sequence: CASIPLTGAVESNQPQHF. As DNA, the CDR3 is TGTGCCAGCATCCCATTGACAGGGGCAGTGGAAAGCAATCAGCCCCAGCATTTT.

The CDR3 DNA reads as TGTGCCGTTTTCGGGGGGCAGAGGCACTCGGACGGTGGCTACACCTTC. Its protein is CAVFGGQRHSDGGYTF. The chain combines TRBV6-4 with TRBJ1-2; a weak D match, TRBD1 (6 bases). Germline CDR1 is MRHNA and CDR2 is SNTAGT. Trimming shortened V by 11 bases and J by 7 bases, and 29 bases separated the two germline ends. CDR3 length: 16 amino acids.

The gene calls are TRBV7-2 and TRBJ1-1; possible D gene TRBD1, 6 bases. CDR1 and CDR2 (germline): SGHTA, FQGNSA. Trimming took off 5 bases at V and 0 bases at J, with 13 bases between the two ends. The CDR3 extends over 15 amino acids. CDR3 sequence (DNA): TGTGCCAGCAGCCTAAGGGGGGGATTGAACACTGAAGCTTTCTTT. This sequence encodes CASSLRGGLNTEAFF.

For the CDR3, the DNA is TGTGCCAGCAGCCCTCAGTCCAATCCGGGGGCTGGAAACACCATATATTTT. This codes for CASSPQSNPGAGNTIYF. The gene calls are TRBV9 and TRBJ1-3, with D possibly matching TRBD1 (5 bases). The CDR3 spans 17 residues. Germline CDR1 and CDR2: SGDLS and YYNGEE. V dropped 4 bases and J dropped 2 bases, with 19 bases sitting between them.

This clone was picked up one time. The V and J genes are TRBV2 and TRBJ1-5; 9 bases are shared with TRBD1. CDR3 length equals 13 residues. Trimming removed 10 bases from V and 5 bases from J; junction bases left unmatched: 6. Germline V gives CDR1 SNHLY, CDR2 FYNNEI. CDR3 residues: CATRTGAYQPQHF. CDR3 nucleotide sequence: TGTGCCACCAGGACAGGGGCTTATCAGCCCCAGCATTTT.

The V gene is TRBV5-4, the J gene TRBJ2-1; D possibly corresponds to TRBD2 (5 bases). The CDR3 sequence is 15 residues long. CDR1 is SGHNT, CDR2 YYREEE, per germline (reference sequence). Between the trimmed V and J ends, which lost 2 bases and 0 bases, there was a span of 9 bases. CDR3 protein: CASSFPADSYNEQFF. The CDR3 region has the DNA TGTGCCAGCAGCTTTCCAGCGGACTCCTACAATGAGCAGTTCTTC.

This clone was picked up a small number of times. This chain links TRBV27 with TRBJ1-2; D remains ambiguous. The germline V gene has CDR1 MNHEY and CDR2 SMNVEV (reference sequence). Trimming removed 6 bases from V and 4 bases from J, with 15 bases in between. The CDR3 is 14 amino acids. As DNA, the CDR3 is TGTGCCAGCAGCCACCCGGGAGGGAGCTATGGCTACACCTTC. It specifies CASSHPGGSYGYTF.

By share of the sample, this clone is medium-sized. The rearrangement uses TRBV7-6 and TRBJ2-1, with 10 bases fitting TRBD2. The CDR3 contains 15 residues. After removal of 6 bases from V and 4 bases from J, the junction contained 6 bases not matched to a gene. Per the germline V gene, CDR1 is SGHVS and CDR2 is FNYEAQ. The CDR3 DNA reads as TGTGCCAGCAGTTACTTAGCGGGGGGATACAATGAGCAGTTCTTC. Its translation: CASSYLAGGYNEQFF.

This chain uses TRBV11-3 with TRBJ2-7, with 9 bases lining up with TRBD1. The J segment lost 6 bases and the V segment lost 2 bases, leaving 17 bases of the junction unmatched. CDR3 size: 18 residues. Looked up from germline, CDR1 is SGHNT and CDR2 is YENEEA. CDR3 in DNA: TGTGCCAGCAGCTTAACTTCCGGGACAGGGCTTTCGGAGGTCGAGCAGTACTTC. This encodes CASSLTSGTGLSEVEQYF.

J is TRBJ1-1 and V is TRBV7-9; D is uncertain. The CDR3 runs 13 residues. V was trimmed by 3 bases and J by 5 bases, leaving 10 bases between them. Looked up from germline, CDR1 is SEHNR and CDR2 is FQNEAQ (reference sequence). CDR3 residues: CASSFSVETEAFF. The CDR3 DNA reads TGTGCCAGCAGCTTCTCCGTAGAGACTGAAGCTTTCTTT.

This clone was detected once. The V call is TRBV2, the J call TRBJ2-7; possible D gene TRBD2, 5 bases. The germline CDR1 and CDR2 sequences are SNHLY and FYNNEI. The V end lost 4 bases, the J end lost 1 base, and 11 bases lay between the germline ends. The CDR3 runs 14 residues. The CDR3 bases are TGTGCCAGCAGTGTTCGAGCGGAGTCCTACGAGCAGTACTTC. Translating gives CASSVRAESYEQYF.

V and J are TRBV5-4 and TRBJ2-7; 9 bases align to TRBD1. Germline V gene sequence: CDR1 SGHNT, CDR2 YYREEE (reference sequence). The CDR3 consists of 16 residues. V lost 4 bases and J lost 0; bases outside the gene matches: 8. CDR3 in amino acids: CASSTGGTGSSYEQYF. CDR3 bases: TGTGCCAGCAGCACCGGGGGGACAGGGAGCTCCTACGAGCAGTACTTC.

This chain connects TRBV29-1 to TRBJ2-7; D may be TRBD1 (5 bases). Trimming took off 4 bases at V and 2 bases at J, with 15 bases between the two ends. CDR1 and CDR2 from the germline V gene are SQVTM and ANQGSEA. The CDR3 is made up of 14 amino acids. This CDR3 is CSVGTGASTYEQYF. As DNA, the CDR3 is TGCAGCGTTGGTACAGGTGCCTCAACCTACGAGCAGTACTTC.

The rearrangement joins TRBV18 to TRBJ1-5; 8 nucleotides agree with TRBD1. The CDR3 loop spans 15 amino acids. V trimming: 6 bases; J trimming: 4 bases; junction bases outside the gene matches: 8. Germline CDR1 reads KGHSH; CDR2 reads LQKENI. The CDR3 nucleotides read TGTGCCAGCTCGGGGGGACAGGACTTAAATCAGCCCCAGCATTTT. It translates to CASSGGQDLNQPQHF.

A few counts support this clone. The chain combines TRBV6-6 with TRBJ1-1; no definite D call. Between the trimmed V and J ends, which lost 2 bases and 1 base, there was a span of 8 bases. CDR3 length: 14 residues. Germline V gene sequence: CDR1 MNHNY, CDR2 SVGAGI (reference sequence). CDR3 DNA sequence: TGTGCCAGCAGTTACGCCGAGCCGAACACTGAAGCTTTCTTT. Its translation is CASSYAEPNTEAFF.

The CDR3 reads CASSYLQTDLKSGYTF. The CDR3 bases are TGTGCCAGCAGCTACCTCCAGACAGACTTGAAGAGTGGCTACACCTTC. This chain connects TRBV6-6 to TRBJ1-2; TRBD1 might be the D (5 bases). Trimming stripped 6 bases from V and 7 bases from J, with 24 bases between. Germline V lookup: CDR1 MNHNY, CDR2 SVGAGI (reference sequence). The CDR3 consists of 16 residues.

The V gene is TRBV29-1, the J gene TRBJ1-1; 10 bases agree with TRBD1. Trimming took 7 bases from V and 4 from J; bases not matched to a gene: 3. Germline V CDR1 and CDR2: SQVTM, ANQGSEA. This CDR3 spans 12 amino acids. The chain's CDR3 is CSGGTGATEAFF. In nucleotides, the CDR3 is TGCAGCGGGGGGACAGGGGCCACTGAAGCTTTCTTT.

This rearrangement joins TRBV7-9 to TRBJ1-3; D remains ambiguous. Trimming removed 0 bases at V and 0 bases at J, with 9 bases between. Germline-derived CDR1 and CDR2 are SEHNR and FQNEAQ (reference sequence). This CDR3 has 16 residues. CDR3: CASSLAAANSGNTIYF. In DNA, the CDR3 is TGTGCCAGCAGCTTAGCAGCGGCTAACTCTGGAAACACCATATATTTT.

The CDR3 DNA follows: TGCGCCAGCAGCTGGAGTGGACTAGGAATGTCTAATGAGCAGTTCTTC. This codes for CASSWSGLGMSNEQFF. The J gene is TRBJ2-1, the V gene TRBV5-1, with TRBD2 matching over 7 bases. V shed 3 bases, J shed 7 bases, and the junction held 13 bases outside the gene matches. Germline assignment: CDR1 SGHRS and CDR2 YFSETQ. This CDR3 region has 16 residues.